The 7 T cell receptor beta chains in this list originate from one sample, sequenced in a study of cytomegalovirus exposure and HLA in healthy donors. TCRdb's table, derived via immunoSEQ multiplex PCR, lists solely in-frame clones and lacks some. The repertoire holds about 270,000 clones, with approximately 86% as singletons. The sequenced material came from PBMCs. All receptors come from a young woman in good health and CMV-seronegative.

The gene calls are TRBV7-9 and TRBJ1-1; D is unresolved. There are 11 residues in the CDR3. The V and J ends lost 5 bases and 5 bases respectively, with 6 bases between them. The germline V gene has CDR1 SEHNR and CDR2 FQNEAQ (reference sequence). This CDR3 reads CASSRGTEAFF. Here the CDR3 DNA reads TGTGCCAGCAGCCGGGGTACTGAAGCTTTCTTT.

This clone came up a few times. The chain links TRBV27 to TRBJ1-2, with TRBD1 identical over 9 bases. V dropped 7 bases and J dropped 4; count of bases not matched to a gene: 7. CDR3 length equals 14 residues. Germline values: CDR1 MNHEY, CDR2 SMNVEV (reference sequence). CDR3 sequence: CASTTGGPSYGYTF. The CDR3 DNA reads TGTGCCAGCACTACAGGGGGCCCTAGCTATGGCTACACCTTC.

This clone has only one observation. The chain links TRBV27 to TRBJ2-3; D might be TRBD1 (6 bases). In germline, CDR1 is MNHEY, CDR2 SMNVEV (reference sequence). CDR3 length equals 13 residues. Trimming removed 6 bases from V and 4 bases from J, with 11 bases in between. This CDR3 is CASRRTGSDTQYF. DNA of the CDR3: TGTGCCAGCAGACGCACAGGGTCAGATACGCAGTATTTT.

This chain links TRBV19 with TRBJ1-1; a possible D gene is TRBD1 (6 bases). The CDR3 has 14 amino acids. V lost 3 bases to trimming and J lost 4 bases, with 12 bases between them. The germline V gene encodes CDR1 LNHDA and CDR2 SQIVND (reference sequence). CDR3 in DNA: TGTGCCAGTAGTATCATGGACAGTCGCACTGAAGCTTTCTTT. This translates into CASSIMDSRTEAFF.

The chain has TRBV4-1 and TRBJ2-3; 10 nucleotides match TRBD2. Germline CDR1 and CDR2: MGHRA and YSYEKL. With V trimmed by 4 bases and J by 4 bases, 8 bases remained unmatched. The CDR3 extends over 16 amino acids. This CDR3 is CASSLASGSSADTQYF. DNA of the CDR3: TGCGCCAGCAGCCTTGCTAGCGGGAGTAGCGCAGATACGCAGTATTTT.

This clone was observed once. J is TRBJ2-3 and V is TRBV29-1, with 10 bases identical to TRBD2. Germline CDR1 is SQVTM and CDR2 is ANQGSEA. With V trimmed by 4 bases and J by 6 bases, 7 bases remained unmatched. There are 14 residues in the CDR3. The CDR3 region has the DNA TGCAGCGTTGTAGCGGGGGGCCTCTCGGATACGCAGTATTTT. Translated, it gives CSVVAGGLSDTQYF.

In its sample, this clone was seen once. V is TRBV12-5 and J is TRBJ1-2; 8 bases map to TRBD1. CDR1 and CDR2 from the germline V gene are LGHNT and FRNRAP. Trimming took 0 bases from V and 6 from J; bases not matched to a gene: 12. This CDR3 comprises 17 residues. CDR3 loop: CASGLVLSGGNIDGYTF. CDR3 DNA sequence: TGTGCTAGTGGTTTGGTACTATCAGGGGGCAATATAGATGGCTACACCTTC.